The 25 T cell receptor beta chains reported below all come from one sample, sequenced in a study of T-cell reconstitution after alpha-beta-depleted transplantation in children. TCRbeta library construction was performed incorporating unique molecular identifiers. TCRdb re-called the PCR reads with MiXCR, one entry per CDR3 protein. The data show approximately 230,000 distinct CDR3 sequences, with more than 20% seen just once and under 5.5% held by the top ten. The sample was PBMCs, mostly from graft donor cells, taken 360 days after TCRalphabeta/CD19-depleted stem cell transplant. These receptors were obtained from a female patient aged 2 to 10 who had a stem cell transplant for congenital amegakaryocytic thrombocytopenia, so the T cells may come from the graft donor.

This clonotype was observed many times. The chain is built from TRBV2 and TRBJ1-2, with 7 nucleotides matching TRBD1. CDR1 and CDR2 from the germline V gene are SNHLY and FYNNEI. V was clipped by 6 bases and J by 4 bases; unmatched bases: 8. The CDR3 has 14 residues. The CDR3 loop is CASSPTGEGYGYTF. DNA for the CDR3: TGTGCCAGCAGCCCTACAGGGGAGGGCTATGGCTACACCTTC.

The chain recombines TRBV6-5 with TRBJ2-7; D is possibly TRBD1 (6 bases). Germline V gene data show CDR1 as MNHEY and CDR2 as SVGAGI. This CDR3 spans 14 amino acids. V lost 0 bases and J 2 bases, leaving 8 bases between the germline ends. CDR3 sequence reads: CASSYSQGTYEQYF. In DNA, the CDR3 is TGTGCCAGCAGTTACTCCCAGGGGACCTACGAGCAGTACTTC.

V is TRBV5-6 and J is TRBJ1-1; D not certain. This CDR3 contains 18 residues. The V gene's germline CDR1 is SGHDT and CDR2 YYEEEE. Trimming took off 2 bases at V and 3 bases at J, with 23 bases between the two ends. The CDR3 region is CASSFEGSQSPRDTEAFF. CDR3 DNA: TGTGCCAGCAGCTTCGAAGGGAGCCAATCCCCGAGGGACACTGAAGCTTTCTTT. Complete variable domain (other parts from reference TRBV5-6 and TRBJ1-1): DAGVTQSPTHLIKTRGQQVTLRCSPKSGHDTVSWYQQALGQGPQFIFQYYEEEERQRGNFPDRFSGHQFPNYSSELNVNALLLGDSALYLCASSFEGSQSPRDTEAFFGQGTRLTVV.

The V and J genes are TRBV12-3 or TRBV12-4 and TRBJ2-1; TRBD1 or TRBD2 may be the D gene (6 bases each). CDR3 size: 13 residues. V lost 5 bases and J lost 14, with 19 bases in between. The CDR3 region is CASSLSRGLWKFF. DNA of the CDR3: TGTGCCAGCAGTCTGTCCCGGGGGCTTTGGAAGTTCTTC.

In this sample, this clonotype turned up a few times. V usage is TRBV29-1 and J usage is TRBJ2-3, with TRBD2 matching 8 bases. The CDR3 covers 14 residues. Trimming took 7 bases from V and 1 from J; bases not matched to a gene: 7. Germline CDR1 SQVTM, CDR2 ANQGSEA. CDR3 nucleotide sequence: TGCAGCGGGGGTGGGACTAGGGGCACAGATACGCAGTATTTT. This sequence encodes CSGGGTRGTDTQYF.

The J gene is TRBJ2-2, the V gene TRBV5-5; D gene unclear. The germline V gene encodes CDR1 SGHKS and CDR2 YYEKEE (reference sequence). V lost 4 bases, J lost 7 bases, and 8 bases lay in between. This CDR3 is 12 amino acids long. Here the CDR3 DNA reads TGTGCCAGCAGCGTGTTAGACGGGGAGCTGTTTTTT. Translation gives CASSVLDGELFF.

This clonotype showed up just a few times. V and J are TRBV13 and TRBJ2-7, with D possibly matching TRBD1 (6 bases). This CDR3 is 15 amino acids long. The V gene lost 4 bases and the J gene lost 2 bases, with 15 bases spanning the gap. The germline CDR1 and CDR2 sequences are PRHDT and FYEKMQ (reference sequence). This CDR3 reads CASSSRDTATYEQYF. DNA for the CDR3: TGTGCCAGCAGCTCCCGGGACACTGCCACCTACGAGCAGTACTTC.

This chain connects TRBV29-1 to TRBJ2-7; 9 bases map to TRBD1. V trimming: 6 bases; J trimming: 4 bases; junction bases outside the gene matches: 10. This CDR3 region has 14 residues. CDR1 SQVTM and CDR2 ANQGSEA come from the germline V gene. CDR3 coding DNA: TGCAGCGTGTCCGGGACAGGGCCAAGATACGAGCAGTACTTC. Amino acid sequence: CSVSGTGPRYEQYF.

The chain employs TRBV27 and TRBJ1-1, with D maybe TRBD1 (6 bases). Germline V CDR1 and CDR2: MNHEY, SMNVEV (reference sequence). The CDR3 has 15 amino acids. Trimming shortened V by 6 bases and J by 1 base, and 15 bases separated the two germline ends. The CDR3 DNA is TGTGCCAGCAGACAATACGAAGGGGGGAACACTGAAGCTTTCTTT. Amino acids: CASRQYEGGNTEAFF.

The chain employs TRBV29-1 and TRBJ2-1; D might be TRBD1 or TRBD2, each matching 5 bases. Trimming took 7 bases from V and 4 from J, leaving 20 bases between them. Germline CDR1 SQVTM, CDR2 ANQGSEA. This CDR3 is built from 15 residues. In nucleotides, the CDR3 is TGCAGCGCCGACGGGGACCCGTATTTTTACAATGAGCAGTTCTTC. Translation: CSADGDPYFYNEQFF.

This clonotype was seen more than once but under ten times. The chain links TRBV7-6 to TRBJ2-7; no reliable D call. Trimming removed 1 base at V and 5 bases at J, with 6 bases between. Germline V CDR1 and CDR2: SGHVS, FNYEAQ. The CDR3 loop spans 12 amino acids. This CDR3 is CASSLDSNEQYF. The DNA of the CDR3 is TGTGCCAGCAGCTTAGACAGTAACGAGCAGTACTTC.

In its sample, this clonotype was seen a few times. The CDR3 sequence is CASSNDGQGYFPTQYF. CDR3 bases: TGTGCCAGCAGCAACGATGGACAGGGGTACTTTCCGACTCAGTACTTC. The V gene is TRBV11-2, the J gene TRBJ2-5; 9 bases map to TRBD1. The CDR3 has 16 amino acids. CDR1 is SGHAT and CDR2 is FQNNGV in the germline V gene. Unmatched junction bases numbered 18, after V lost 5 bases and J lost 11 bases.

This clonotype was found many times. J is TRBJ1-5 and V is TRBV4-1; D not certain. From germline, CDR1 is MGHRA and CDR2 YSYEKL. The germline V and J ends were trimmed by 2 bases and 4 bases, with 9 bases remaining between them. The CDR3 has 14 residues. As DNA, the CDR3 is TGCGCCAGCAGCCAATATGAGTTTAATCAGCCCCAGCATTTT. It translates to CASSQYEFNQPQHF.

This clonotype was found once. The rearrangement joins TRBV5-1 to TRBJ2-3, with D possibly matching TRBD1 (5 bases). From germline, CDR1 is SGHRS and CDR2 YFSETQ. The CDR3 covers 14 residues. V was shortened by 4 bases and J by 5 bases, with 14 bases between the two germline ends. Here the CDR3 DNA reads TGCGCCAGCAGCCCCCTCCGACAGAAAGATACGCAGTATTTT. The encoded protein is CASSPLRQKDTQYF. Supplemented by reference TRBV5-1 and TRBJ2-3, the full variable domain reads KAGVTQTPRYLIKTRGQQVTLSCSPISGHRSVSWYQQTPGQGLQFLFEYFSETQRNKGNFPGRFSGRQFSNSRSEMNVSTLELGDSALYLCASSPLRQKDTQYFGPGTRLTVL.

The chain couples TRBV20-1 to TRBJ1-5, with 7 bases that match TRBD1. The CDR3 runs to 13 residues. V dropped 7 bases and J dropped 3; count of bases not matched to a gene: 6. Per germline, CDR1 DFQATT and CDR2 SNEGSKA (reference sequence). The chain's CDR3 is CSVNRGFNQPQHF. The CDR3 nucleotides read TGCAGTGTAAACAGGGGATTCAATCAGCCCCAGCATTTT.

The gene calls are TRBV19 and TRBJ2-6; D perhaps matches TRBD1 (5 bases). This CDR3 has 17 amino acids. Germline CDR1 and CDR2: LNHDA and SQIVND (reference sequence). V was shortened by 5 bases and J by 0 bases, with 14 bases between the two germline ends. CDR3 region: CASSPRLDSSGANVLTF. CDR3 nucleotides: TGTGCCAGTAGTCCCCGTTTAGACAGCTCTGGGGCCAACGTCCTGACTTTC.

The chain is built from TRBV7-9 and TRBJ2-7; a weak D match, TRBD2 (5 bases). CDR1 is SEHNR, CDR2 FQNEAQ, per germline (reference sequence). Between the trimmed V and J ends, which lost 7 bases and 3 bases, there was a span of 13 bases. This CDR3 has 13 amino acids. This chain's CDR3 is CASIKSGNYEQYF. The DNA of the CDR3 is TGTGCCAGCATAAAAAGCGGAAACTACGAGCAGTACTTC. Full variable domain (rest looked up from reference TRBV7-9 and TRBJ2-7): DTGVSQNPRHKITKRGQNVTFRCDPISEHNRLYWYRQTLGQGPEFLTYFQNEAQLEKSRLLSDRFSAERPKGSFSTLEIQRTEQGDSAMYLCASIKSGNYEQYFGPGTRLTVT.

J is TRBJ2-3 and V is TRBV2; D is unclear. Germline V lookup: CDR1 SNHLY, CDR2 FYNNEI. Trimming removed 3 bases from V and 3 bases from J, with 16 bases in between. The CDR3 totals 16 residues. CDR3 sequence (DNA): TGTGCCAGCAGTGATGGTGGGCGGAAATCAACAGATACGCAGTATTTT. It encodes CASSDGGRKSTDTQYF.

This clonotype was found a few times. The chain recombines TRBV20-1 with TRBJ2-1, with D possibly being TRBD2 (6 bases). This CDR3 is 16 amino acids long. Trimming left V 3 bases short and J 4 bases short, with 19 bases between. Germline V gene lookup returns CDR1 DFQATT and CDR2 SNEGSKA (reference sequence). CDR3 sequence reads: CSARAPHGGDYNEQFF. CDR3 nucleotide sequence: TGCAGTGCTAGGGCCCCTCACGGGGGAGATTACAATGAGCAGTTCTTC.

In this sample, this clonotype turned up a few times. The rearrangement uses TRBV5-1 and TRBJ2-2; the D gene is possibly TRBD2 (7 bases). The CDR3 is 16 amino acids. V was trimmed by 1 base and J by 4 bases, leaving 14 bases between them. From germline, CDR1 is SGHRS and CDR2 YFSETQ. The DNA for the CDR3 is TGCGCCAGCAGCTTGAGGGGGGGCTCGGTCACCGGGGAGCTGTTTTTT. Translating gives CASSLRGGSVTGELFF.

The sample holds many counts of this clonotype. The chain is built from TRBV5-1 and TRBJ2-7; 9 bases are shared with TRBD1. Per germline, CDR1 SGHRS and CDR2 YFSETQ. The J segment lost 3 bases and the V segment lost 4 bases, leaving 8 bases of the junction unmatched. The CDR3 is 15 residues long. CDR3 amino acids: CASSPHGTGNYEQYF. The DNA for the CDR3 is TGCGCCAGCAGCCCCCACGGGACAGGGAACTACGAGCAGTACTTC.

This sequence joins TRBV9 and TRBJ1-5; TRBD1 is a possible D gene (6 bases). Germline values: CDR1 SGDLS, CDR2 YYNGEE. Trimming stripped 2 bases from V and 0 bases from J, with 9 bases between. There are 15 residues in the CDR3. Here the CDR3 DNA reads TGTGCCAGCAGCGTGGGGGGGGCTAGCAATCAGCCCCAGCATTTT. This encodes CASSVGGASNQPQHF.

CDR3 DNA sequence: TGTGCCAGCAGTAGGGGGACGGGGGGGGTAGGTACAGATACGCAGTATTTT. It translates to CASSRGTGGVGTDTQYF. This chain joins TRBV6-1 and TRBJ2-3, with 8 bases identical to TRBD2. The J segment lost 3 bases and the V segment lost 5 bases, leaving 13 bases of the junction unmatched. This CDR3 is built from 17 residues. The germline gives CDR1 MNHNS, CDR2 SASEGT.

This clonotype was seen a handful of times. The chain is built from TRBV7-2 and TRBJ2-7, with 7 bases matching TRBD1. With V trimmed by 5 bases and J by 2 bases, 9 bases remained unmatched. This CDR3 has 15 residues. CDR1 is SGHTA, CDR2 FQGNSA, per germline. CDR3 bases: TGTGCCAGCAGCCTATCGACAGGGTTCCCCTACGAGCAGTACTTC. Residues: CASSLSTGFPYEQYF.

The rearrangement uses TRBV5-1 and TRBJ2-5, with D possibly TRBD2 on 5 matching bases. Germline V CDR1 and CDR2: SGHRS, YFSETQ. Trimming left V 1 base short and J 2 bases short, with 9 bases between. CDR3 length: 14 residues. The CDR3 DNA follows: TGCGCCAGCAGCTTGCTAAGCGGACAAGAGACCCAGTACTTC. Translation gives CASSLLSGQETQYF.